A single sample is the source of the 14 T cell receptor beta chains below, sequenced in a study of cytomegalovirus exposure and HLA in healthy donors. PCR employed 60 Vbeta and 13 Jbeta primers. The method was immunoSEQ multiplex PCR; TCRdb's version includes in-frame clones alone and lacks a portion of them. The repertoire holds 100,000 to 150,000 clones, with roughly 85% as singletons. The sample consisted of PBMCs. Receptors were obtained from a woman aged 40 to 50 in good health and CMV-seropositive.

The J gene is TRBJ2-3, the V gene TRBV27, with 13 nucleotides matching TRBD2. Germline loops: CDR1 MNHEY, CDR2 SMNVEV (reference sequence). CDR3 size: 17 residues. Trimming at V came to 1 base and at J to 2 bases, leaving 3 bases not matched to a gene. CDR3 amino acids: CASSLWGLAGTTDTQYF. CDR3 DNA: TGTGCCAGCAGTTTATGGGGACTAGCGGGGACCACAGATACGCAGTATTTT.

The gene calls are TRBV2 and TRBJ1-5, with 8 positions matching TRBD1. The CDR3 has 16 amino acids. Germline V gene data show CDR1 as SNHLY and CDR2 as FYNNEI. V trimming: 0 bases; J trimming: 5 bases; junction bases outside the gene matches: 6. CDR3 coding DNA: TGTGCCAGCAGTGAAGCGCGGACAGGGAGAGATCAGCCCCAGCATTTT. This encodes CASSEARTGRDQPQHF.

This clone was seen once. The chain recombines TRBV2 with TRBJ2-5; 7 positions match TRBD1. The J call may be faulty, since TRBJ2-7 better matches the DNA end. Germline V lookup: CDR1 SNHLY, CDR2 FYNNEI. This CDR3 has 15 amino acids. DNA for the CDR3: TGTGCCAGCACCACCCAGGGACAGTTGACCTACGAGCAGTACTTC. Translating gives CASTTQGQLTYEQYF.

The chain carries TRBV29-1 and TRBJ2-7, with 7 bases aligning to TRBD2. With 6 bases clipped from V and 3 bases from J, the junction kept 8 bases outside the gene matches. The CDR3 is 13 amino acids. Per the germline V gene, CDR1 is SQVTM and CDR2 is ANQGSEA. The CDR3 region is CSVPVTSRYEQYF. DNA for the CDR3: TGCAGCGTCCCGGTGACTAGCCGCTACGAGCAGTACTTC.

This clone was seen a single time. CDR3 sequence (DNA): TGTGCCAGCTCACCTGAGATTGGCGGGGAGCTGTTTTTT. Its translation is CASSPEIGGELFF. V is TRBV18 and J is TRBJ2-2; no clear D. CDR3 length: 13 residues. Trimming took 3 bases from V and 7 from J, leaving 9 bases between them. CDR1 is KGHSH and CDR2 is LQKENI in the germline V gene.

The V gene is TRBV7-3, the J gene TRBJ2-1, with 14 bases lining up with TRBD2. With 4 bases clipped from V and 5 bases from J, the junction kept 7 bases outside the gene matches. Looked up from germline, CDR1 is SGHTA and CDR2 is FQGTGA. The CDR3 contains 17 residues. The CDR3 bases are TGTGCCAGCAGCTATGGACTAGCGGGAGGACGGGACAATGAGCAGTTCTTC. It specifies CASSYGLAGGRDNEQFF.

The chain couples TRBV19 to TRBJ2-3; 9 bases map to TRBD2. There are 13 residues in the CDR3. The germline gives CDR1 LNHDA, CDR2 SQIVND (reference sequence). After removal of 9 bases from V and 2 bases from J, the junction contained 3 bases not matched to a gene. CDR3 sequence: CARTSGHTDTQYF. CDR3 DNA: TGTGCCAGGACTAGCGGACACACAGATACGCAGTATTTT.

CDR3 bases: TGTGCCAGCTCACCATTGCCGGGATTGCGGGAGACCCAGTACTTC. This gives the protein CASSPLPGLRETQYF. The chain links TRBV18 to TRBJ2-5; a weak D match, TRBD2 (5 bases). The CDR3 loop spans 15 amino acids. V lost 2 bases to trimming and J lost 5 bases, with 15 bases between them. From germline, CDR1 is KGHSH and CDR2 LQKENI.

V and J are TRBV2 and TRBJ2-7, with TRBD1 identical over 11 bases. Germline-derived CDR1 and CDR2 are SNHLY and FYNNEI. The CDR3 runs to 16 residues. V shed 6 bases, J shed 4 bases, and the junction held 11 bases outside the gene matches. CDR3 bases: TGTGCCAGCAGCCTATTAGGGACAGGGGGTGCGTACGAGCAGTACTTC. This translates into CASSLLGTGGAYEQYF. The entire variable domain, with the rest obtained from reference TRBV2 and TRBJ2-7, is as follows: EPEVTQTPSHQVTQMGQEVILRCVPISNHLYFYWYRQILGQKVEFLVSFYNNEISEKSEIFDDQFSVERPDGSNFTLKIRSTKLEDSAMYFCASSLLGTGGAYEQYFGPGTRLTVT.

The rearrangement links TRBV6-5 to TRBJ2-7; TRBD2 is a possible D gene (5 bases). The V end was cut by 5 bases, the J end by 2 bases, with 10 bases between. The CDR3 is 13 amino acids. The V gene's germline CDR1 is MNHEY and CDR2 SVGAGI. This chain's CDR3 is CASSHPGTYEQYF. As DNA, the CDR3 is TGTGCCAGCAGTCACCCGGGAACCTACGAGCAGTACTTC.

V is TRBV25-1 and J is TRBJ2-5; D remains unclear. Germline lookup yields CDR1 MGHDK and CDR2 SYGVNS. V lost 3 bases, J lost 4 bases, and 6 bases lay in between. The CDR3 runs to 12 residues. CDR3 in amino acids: CASSDILETQYF. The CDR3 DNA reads TGTGCCAGCAGTGATATCTTAGAGACCCAGTACTTC.

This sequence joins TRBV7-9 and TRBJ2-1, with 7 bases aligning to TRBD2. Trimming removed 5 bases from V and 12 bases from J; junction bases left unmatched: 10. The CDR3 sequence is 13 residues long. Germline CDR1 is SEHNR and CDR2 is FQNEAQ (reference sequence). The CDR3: CASSPGLAEGQFF. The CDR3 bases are TGTGCCAGCAGCCCCGGCCTAGCGGAAGGGCAGTTCTTC.

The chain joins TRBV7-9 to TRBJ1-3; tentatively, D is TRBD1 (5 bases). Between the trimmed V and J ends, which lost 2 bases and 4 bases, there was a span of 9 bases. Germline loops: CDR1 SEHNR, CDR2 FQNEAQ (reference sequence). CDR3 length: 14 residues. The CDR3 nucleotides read TGTGCCAGCAGCTTATCGCAGGGAGGAAACACCATATATTTT. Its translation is CASSLSQGGNTIYF.

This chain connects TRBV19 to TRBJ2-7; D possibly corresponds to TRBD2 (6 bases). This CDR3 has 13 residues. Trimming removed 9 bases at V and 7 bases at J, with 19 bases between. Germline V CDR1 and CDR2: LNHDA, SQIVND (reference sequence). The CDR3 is CASSRDFLLEQYF. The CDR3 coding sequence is TGTGCCAGCTCCCGGGACTTCTTACTGGAGCAGTACTTC.